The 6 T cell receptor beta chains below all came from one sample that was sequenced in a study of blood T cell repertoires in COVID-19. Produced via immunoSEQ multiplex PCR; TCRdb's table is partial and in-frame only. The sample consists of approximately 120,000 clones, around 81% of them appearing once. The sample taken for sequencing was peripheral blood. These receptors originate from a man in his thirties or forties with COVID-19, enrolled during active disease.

This chain's CDR3 is CASSQVGTGLNEQFF. The CDR3 bases are TGCGCCAGCAGCCAAGTCGGGACAGGGTTGAATGAGCAGTTCTTC. V is TRBV4-1 and J is TRBJ2-1; TRBD1 agrees at 9 bases. Germline V gives CDR1 MGHRA, CDR2 YSYEKL. The CDR3 is 15 amino acids. After removal of 1 base from V and 7 bases from J, the junction contained 5 bases not matched to a gene.

The CDR3 here is CAWSGVGGAETQYF. The DNA of the CDR3 is TGTGCCTGGAGTGGGGTAGGGGGGGCCGAGACCCAGTACTTC. V gene TRBV30 combines with J gene TRBJ2-5, with TRBD2 as a possible D gene (7 bases). Germline assignment: CDR1 GTSNPN and CDR2 SVGIG (reference sequence). The V end lost 1 base, the J end lost 5 bases, and 14 bases lay between the germline ends. The CDR3 length is 14 residues.

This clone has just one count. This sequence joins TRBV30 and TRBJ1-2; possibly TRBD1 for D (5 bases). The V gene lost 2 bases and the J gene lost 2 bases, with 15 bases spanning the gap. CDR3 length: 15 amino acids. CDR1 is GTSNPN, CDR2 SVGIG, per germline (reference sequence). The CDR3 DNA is TGTGCCTGGAGTCCCGACAGCCTAGTGAACTATGGCTACACCTTC. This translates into CAWSPDSLVNYGYTF.

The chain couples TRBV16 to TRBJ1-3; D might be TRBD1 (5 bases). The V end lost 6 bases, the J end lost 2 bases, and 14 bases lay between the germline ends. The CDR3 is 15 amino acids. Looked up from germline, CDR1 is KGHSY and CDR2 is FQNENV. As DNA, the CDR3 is TGTGCCAGCAGTAAAACGTCCAGGGCTGGAAACACCATATATTTT. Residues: CASSKTSRAGNTIYF.

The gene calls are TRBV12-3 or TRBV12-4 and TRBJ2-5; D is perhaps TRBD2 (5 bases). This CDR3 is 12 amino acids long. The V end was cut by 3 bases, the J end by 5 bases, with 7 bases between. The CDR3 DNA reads TGTGCCAGCAGTTTGACGGGGGAGACCCAGTACTTC. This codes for CASSLTGETQYF.

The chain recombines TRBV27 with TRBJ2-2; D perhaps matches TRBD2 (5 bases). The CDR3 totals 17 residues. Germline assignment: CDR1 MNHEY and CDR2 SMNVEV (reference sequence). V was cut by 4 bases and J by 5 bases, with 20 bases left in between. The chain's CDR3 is CASSSSPLGVATGELFF. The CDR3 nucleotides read TGTGCCAGCAGTTCCTCCCCCCTCGGGGTAGCGACCGGGGAGCTGTTTTTT.